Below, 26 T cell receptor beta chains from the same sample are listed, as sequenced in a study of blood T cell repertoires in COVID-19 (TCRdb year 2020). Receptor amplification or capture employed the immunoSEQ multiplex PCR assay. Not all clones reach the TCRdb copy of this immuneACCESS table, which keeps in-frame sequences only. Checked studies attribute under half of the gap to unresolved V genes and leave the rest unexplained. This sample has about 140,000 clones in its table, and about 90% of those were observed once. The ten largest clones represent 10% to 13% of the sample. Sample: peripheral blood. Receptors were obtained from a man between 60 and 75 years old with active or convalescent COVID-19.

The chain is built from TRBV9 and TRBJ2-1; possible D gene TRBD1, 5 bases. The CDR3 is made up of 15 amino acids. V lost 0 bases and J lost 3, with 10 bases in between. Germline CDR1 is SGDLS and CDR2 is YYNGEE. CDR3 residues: CASSVEGRVYNEQFF. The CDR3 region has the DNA TGTGCCAGCAGCGTAGAGGGCAGGGTCTACAATGAGCAGTTCTTC. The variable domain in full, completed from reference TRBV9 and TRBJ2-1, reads DSGVTQTPKHLITATGQRVTLRCSPRSGDLSVYWYQQSLDQGLQFLIQYYNGEERAKGNILERFSAQQFPDLHSELNLSSLELGDSALYFCASSVEGRVYNEQFFGPGTRLTVL.

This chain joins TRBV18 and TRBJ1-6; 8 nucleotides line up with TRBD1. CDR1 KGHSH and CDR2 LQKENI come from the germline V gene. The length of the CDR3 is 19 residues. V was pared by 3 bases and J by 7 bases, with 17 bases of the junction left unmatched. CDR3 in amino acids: CASSPGRGLLKLHNSPLHF. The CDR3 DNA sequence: TGTGCCAGCTCACCGGGCAGGGGGCTCCTCAAACTCCACAATTCACCCCTCCACTTT.

DNA of the CDR3: TGCGCCAGCAGTGAAGTTAGGACACAGAGGACCTACGAGCAGTACTTC. Amino acids: CASSEVRTQRTYEQYF. This chain uses TRBV10-1 with TRBJ2-7, with a possible D match to TRBD1 (5 bases). Germline V gives CDR1 WNHNN, CDR2 SYGVQD (reference sequence). The CDR3 is 16 amino acids. Trimming removed 3 bases from V and 2 bases from J, with 17 bases in between.

CDR3 sequence reads: CGAKGQGEAFF. For the CDR3, the DNA is TGTGGGGCGAAGGGACAGGGTGAAGCTTTCTTT. The V call is TRBV6-5, the J call TRBJ1-1; 9 bases are a match to TRBD1. Germline V lookup: CDR1 MNHEY, CDR2 SVGAGI. The CDR3 loop spans 11 amino acids.

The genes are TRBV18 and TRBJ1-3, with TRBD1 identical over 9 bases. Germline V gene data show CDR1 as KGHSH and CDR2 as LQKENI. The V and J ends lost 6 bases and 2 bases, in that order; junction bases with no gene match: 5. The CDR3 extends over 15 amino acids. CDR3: CASSGQGKAGNTIYF. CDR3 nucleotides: TGTGCCAGCTCCGGACAGGGGAAGGCTGGAAACACCATATATTTT.

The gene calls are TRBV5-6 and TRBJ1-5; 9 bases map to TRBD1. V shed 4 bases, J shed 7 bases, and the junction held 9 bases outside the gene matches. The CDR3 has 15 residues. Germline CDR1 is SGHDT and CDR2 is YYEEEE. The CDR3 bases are TGTGCCAGCAGCAACCGCGGGACAGGGCAACAGCCCCAGCATTTT. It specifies CASSNRGTGQQPQHF.

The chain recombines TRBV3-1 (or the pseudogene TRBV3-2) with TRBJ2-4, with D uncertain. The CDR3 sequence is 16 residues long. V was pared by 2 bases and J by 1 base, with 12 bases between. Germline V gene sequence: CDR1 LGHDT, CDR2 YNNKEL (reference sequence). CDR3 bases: TGTGCCAGCAGCCAATACATATCCGGGGCCAAAAACATTCAGTACTTC. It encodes CASSQYISGAKNIQYF.

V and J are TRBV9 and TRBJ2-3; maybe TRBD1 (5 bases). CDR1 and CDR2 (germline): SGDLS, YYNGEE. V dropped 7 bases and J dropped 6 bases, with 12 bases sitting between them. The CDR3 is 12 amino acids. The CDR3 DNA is TGTGCCAGCTCCGGTTCAGGGGATACGCAGTATTTT. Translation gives CASSGSGDTQYF. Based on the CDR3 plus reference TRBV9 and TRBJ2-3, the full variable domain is DSGVTQTPKHLITATGQRVTLRCSPRSGDLSVYWYQQSLDQGLQFLIQYYNGEERAKGNILERFSAQQFPDLHSELNLSSLELGDSALYFCASSGSGDTQYFGPGTRLTVL.

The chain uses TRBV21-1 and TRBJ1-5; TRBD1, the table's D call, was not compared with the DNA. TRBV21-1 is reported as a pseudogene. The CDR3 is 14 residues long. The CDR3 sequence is CASRPGQSNQPQHF. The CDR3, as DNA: TGTGCCAGCCGTCCGGGACAAAGCAATCAGCCCCAGCATTTT.

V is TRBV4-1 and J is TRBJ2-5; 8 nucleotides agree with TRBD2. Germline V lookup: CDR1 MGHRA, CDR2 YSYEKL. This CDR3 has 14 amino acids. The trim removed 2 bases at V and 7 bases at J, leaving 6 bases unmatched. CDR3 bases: TGCGCCAGCAGCCAACCCTCGGGAGGGTGGACCCAGTACTTC. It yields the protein CASSQPSGGWTQYF.

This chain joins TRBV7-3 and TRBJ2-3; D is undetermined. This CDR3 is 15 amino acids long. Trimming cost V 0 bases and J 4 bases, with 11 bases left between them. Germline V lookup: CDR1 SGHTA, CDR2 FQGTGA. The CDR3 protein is CASSLTRNKADTQYF. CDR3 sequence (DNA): TGTGCCAGCAGCTTAACGAGGAACAAGGCAGATACGCAGTATTTT.

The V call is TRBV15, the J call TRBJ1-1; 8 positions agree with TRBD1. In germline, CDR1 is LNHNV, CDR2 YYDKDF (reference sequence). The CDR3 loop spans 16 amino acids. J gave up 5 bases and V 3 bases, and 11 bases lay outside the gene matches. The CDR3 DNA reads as TGTGCCACCAGCAGCGACACGACAGGGGTGGGTACTGAAGCTTTCTTT. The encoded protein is CATSSDTTGVGTEAFF.

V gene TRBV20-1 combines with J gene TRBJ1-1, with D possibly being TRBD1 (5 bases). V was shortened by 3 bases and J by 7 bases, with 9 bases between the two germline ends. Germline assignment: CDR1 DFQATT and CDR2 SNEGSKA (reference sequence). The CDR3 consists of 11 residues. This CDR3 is CSASSGHEAFF. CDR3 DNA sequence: TGCAGTGCTAGTTCTGGACATGAAGCTTTCTTT.

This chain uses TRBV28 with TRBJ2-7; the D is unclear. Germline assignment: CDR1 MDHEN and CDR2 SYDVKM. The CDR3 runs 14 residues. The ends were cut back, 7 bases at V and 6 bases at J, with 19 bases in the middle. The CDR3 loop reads CASTRSQSASEQYF. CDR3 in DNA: TGTGCCAGCACCCGTAGTCAGTCGGCTAGCGAGCAGTACTTC. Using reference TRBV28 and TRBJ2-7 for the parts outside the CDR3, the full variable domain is DVKVTQSSRYLVKRTGEKVFLECVQDMDHENMFWYRQDPGLGLRLIYFSYDVKMKEKGDIPEGYSVSREKKERFSLILESASTNQTSMYLCASTRSQSASEQYFGPGTRLTVT.

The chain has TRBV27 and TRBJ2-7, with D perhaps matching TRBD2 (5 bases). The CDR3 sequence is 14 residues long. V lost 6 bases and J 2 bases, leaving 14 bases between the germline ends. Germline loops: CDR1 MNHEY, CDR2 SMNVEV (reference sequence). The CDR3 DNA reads TGTGCCAGCAGCCCTGTCGGCGGGCCCTACGAGCAGTACTTC. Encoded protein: CASSPVGGPYEQYF.

The chain's CDR3 is CASSFSRVGEKLFF. The CDR3, as DNA: TGTGCCAGCAGTTTCTCCAGGGTGGGGGAAAAACTGTTTTTT. The genes are TRBV27 and TRBJ1-4; tentative D call: TRBD1 (5 bases). CDR3 length: 14 residues. CDR1 is MNHEY and CDR2 is SMNVEV in the germline V gene (reference sequence). V lost 3 bases and J lost 8, with 13 bases in between.

The CDR3 spells CASSQAEVAKNIQYF. The CDR3, as DNA: TGTGCCAGCAGCCAAGCGGAGGTTGCCAAAAACATTCAGTACTTC. The genes are TRBV14 and TRBJ2-4; D possibly corresponds to TRBD2 (5 bases). The CDR3 covers 15 residues. Germline V CDR1 and CDR2: SGHDN, FVKESK. V lost 1 base to trimming and J lost 1 base, with 8 bases between them.

DNA of the CDR3: TGTGCCAGCAGTTCCGGACAGGTTGAGCAGTTCTTC. Its protein product is CASSSGQVEQFF. J is TRBJ2-1 and V is TRBV12-3 or TRBV12-4, with 7 positions matching TRBD1. The CDR3 covers 12 residues. V gave up 4 bases and J gave up 9 bases; unmatched junction bases: 3.

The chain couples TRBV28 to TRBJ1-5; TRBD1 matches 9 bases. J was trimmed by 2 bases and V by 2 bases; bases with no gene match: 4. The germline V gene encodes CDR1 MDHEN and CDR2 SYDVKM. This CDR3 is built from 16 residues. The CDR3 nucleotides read TGTGCCAGCAGTTTAAGGGGACAGGGTGGCAATCAGCCCCAGCATTTT. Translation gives CASSLRGQGGNQPQHF. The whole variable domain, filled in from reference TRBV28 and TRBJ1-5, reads DVKVTQSSRYLVKRTGEKVFLECVQDMDHENMFWYRQDPGLGLRLIYFSYDVKMKEKGDIPEGYSVSREKKERFSLILESASTNQTSMYLCASSLRGQGGNQPQHFGDGTRLSIL.

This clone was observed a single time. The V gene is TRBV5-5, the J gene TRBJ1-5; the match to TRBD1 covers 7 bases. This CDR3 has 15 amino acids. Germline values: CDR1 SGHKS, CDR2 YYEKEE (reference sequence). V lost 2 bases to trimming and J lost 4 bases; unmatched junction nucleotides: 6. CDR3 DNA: TGTGCCAGCAGCTTTTTTGACAGGGAAAATCAGCCCCAGCATTTT. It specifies CASSFFDRENQPQHF.

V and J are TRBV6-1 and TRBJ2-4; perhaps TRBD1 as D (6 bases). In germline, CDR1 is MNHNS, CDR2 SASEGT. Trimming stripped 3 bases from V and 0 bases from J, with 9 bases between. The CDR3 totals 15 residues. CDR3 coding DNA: TGTGCCAGCAGTGACAGGGGCGAAGCCAAAAACATTCAGTACTTC. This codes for CASSDRGEAKNIQYF.

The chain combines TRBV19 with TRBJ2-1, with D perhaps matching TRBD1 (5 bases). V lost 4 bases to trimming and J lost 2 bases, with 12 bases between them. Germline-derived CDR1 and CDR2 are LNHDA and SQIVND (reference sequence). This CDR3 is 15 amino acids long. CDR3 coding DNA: TGTGCCAGTAGTACGCAGGGTCGACCCTACAATGAGCAGTTCTTC. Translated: CASSTQGRPYNEQFF.

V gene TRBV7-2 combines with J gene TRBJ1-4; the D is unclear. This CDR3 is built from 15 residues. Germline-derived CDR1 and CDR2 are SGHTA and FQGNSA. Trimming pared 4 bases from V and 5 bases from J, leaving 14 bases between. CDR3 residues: CASSSHWASNEKLFF. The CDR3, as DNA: TGTGCCAGCAGCTCTCATTGGGCATCAAATGAAAAACTGTTTTTT.

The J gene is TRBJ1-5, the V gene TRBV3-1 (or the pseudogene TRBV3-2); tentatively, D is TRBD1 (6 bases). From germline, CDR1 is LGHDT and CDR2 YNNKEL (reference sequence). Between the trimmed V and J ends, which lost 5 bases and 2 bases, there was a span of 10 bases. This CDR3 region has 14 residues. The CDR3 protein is CASSDRHGNQPQHF. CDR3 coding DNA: TGTGCCAGCAGCGACAGGCATGGCAATCAGCCCCAGCATTTT.

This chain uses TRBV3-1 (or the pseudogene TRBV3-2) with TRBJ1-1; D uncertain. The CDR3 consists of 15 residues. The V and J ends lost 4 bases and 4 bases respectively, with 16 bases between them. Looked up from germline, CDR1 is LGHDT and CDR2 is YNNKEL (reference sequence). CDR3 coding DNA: TGTGCCAGCAGCCCGTCGGGGAAAATCGGCACTGAAGCTTTCTTT. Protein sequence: CASSPSGKIGTEAFF.

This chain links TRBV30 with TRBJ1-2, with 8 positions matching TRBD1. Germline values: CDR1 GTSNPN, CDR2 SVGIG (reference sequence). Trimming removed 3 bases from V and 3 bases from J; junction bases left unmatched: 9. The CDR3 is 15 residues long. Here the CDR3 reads CAWRPPDREYYGYTF. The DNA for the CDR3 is TGTGCCTGGAGACCCCCGGACAGGGAGTACTATGGCTACACCTTC.